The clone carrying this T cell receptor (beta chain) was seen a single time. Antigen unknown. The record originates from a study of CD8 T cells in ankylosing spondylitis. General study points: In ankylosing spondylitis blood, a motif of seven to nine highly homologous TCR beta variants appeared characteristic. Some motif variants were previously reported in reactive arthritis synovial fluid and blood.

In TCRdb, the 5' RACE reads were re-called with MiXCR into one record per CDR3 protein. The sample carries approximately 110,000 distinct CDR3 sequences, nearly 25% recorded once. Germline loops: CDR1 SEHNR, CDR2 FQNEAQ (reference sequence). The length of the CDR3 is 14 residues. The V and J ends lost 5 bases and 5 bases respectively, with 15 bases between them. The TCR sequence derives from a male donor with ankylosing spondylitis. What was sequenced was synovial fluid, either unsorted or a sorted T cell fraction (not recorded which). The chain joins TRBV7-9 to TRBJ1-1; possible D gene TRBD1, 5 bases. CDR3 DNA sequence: TGTGCCAGCAGCCCGCGACAGTTTGGGACTGAAGCTTTCTTT. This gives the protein CASSPRQFGTEAFF.